This T cell receptor beta chain derives from a study of blood T cell repertoires in COVID-19. Study context: Samples representing acute and convalescent COVID-19 were sourced from the United States, Italy and Spain. PBMCs, B-cell-depleted T cells, or T cells provided the cDNA or gDNA that made up the material.

Germline CDR1 reads MNHNS; CDR2 reads SASEGT. This CDR3 comprises 15 residues. The ends were cut back, 1 base at V and 3 bases at J, with 10 bases in the middle. A few counts support this clone. In the authors' methods: Reference gene primer amplification in the assay estimated nucleated cell counts. Libraries were prepared by immunoSEQ multiplex PCR; TCRdb keeps only in-frame clonotypes and omits some of them. V and J calls and clone size are copied from that table; D and trimming were computed from the DNA. The table has around 140,000 clones, over 60% seen once; the top ten hold 16%. The receptor was derived from a man over 45 with acute or convalescent COVID-19. Sequencing was performed on peripheral blood. The chain is built from TRBV6-1 and TRBJ1-5; possible D gene TRBD1, 5 bases. CDR3: CASSEGRANNQPQHF. DNA for the CDR3: TGTGCCAGCAGTGAAGGCAGGGCGAACAATCAGCCCCAGCATTTT.